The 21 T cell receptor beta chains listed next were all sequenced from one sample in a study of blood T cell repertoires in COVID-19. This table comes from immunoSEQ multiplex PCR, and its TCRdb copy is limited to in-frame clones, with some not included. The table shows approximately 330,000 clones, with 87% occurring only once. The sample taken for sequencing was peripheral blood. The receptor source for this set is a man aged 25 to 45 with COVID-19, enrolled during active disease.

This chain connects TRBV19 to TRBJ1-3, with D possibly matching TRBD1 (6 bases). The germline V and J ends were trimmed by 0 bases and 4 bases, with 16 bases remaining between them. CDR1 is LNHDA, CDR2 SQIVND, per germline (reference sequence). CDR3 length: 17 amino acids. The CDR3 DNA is TGTGCCAGTAGTATAGACTTTCGAGGGGGAATCGGAAACACCATATATTTT. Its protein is CASSIDFRGGIGNTIYF.

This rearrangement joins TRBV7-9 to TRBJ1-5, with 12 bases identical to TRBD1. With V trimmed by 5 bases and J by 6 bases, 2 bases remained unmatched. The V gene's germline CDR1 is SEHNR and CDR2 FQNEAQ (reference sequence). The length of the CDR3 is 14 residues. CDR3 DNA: TGTGCCAGCAGCGGGACAGGGGGCTTTCAGCCCCAGCATTTT. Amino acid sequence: CASSGTGGFQPQHF.

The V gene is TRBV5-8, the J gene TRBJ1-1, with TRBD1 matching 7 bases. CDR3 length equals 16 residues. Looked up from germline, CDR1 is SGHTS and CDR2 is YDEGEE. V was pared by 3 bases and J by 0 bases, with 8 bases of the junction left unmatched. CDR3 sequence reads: CASSSRGQVLNTEAFF. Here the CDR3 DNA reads TGTGCCAGCAGCTCCCGAGGACAGGTATTGAACACTGAAGCTTTCTTT.

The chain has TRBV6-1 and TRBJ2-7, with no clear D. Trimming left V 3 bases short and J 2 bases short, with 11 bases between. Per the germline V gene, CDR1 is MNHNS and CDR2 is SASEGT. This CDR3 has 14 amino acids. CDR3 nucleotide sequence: TGTGCCAGCAGTGAGATGACACAAACCTACGAGCAGTACTTC. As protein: CASSEMTQTYEQYF.

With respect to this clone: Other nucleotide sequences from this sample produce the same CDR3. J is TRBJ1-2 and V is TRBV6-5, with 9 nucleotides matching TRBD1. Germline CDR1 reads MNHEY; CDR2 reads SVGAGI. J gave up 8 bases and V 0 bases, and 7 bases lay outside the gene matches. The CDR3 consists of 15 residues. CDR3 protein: CASSYSGQGGYGYTF. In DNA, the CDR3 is TGTGCCAGCAGTTACTCGGGACAGGGAGGTTACGGCTACACCTTC.

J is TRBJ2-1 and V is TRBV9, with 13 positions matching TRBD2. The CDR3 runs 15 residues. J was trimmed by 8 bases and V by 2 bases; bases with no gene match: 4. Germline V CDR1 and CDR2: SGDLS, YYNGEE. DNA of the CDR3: TGTGCCAGCAGCGTTACTAGCGGGGGGGCCCATGAGCAGTTCTTC. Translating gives CASSVTSGGAHEQFF. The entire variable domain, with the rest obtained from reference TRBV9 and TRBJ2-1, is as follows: DSGVTQTPKHLITATGQRVTLRCSPRSGDLSVYWYQQSLDQGLQFLIQYYNGEERAKGNILERFSAQQFPDLHSELNLSSLELGDSALYFCASSVTSGGAHEQFFGPGTRLTVL.

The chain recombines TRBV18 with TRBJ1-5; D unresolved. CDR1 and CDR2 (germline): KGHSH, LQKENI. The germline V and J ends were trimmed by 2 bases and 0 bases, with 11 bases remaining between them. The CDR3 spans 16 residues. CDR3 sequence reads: CASSPTADYSNQPQHF. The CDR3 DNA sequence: TGTGCCAGCTCACCAACTGCAGACTATAGCAATCAGCCCCAGCATTTT.

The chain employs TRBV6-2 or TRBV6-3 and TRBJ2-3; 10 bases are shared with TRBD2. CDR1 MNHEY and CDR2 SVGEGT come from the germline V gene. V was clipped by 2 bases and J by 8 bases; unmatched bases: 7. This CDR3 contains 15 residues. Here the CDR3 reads CASSYLSGGPGTQYF. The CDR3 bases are TGTGCCAGCAGTTACCTTAGCGGGGGGCCAGGTACGCAGTATTTT.

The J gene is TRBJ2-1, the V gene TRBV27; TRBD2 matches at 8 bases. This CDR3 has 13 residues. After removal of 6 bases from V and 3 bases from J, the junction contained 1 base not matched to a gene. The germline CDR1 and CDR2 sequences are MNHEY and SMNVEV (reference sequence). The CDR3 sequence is CASSRGGYNEQFF. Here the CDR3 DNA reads TGTGCCAGCAGCCGGGGGGGCTACAATGAGCAGTTCTTC.

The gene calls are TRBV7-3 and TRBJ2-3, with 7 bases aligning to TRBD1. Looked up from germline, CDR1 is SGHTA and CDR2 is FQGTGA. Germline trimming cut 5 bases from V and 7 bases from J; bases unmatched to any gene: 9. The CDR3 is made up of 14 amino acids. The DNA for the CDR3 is TGTGCCAGCAGCCCCACGACAGGGTCGAATACGCAGTATTTT. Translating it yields CASSPTTGSNTQYF.

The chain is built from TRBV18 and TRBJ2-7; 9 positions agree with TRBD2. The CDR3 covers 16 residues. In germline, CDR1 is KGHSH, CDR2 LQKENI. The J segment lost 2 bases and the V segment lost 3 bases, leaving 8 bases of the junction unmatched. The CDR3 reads CASSPGLAGNAYEQYF. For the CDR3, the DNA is TGTGCCAGCTCACCGGGACTAGCAGGGAATGCCTACGAGCAGTACTTC.

The CDR3 protein is CASSGLAGGSRAYNEQFF. The DNA for the CDR3 is TGTGCCAGCAGCGGACTAGCGGGAGGGTCTAGGGCCTACAATGAGCAGTTCTTC. This chain joins TRBV27 and TRBJ2-1; 15 bases line up with TRBD2. The CDR3 is 18 amino acids. CDR1 and CDR2 (germline): MNHEY, SMNVEV (reference sequence). V trimming: 6 bases; J trimming: 2 bases; junction bases outside the gene matches: 8.

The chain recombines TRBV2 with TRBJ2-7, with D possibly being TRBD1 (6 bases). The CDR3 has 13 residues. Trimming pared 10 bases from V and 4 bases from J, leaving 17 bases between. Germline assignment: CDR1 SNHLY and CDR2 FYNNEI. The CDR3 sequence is CATVRGISYEQYF. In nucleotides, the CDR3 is TGTGCCACCGTCAGGGGTATAAGTTACGAGCAGTACTTC.

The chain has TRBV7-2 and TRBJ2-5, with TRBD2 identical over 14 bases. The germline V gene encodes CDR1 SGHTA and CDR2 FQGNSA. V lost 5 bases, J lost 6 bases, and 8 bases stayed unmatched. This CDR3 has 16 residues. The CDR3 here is CASSPGTSGRGKTQYF. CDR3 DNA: TGTGCCAGCAGCCCCGGGACTAGCGGGAGAGGGAAGACCCAGTACTTC. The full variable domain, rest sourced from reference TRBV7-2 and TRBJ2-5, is GAGVSQSPSNKVTEKGKDVELRCDPISGHTALYWYRQSLGQGLEFLIYFQGNSAPDKSGLPSDRFSAERTGGSVSTLTIQRTQQEDSAVYLCASSPGTSGRGKTQYFGPGTRLLVL.

CDR3 protein: CASSLQGGTNEKLFF. In DNA form, the CDR3 reads TGTGCCAGCAGCTTGCAAGGAGGAACTAATGAAAAACTGTTTTTT. The V call is TRBV7-2, the J call TRBJ1-4, with D unresolved. V lost 3 bases and J lost 1, with 9 bases in between. The CDR3 length is 15 residues. Per the germline V gene, CDR1 is SGHTA and CDR2 is FQGNSA.

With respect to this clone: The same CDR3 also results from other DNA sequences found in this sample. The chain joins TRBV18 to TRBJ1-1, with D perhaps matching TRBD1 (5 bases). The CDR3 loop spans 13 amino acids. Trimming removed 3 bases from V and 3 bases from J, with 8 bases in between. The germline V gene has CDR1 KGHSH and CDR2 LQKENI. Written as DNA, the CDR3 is TGTGCCAGCTCACCTCAGGGTGACACTGAAGCTTTCTTT. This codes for CASSPQGDTEAFF.

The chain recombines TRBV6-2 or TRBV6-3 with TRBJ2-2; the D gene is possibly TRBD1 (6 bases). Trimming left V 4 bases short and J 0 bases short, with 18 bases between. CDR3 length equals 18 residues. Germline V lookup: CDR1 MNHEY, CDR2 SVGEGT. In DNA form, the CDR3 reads TGTGCCAGCAGTTCCACCCAGCCCGGGACATCGAACACCGGGGAGCTGTTTTTT. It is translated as CASSSTQPGTSNTGELFF.

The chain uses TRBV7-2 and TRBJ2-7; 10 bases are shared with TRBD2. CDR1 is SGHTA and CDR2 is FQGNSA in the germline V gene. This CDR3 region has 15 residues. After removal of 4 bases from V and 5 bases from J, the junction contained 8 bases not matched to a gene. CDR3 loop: CASSSQRGGPHEQYF. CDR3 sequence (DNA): TGTGCCAGCAGCTCCCAGCGGGGGGGCCCCCACGAGCAGTACTTC.

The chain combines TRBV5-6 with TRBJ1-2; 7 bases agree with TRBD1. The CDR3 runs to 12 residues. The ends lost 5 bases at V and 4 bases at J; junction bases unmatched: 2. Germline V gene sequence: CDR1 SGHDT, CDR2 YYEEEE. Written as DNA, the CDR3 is TGTGCCAGCAGTTACAGGGGCTATGGCTACACCTTC. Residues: CASSYRGYGYTF.

CDR3 loop: CASSSGQGRSGANVLTF. The DNA for the CDR3 is TGTGCCAGCAGCTCGGGACAGGGAAGGTCTGGGGCCAACGTCCTGACTTTC. The V and J genes are TRBV7-2 and TRBJ2-6, with TRBD1 matching 9 bases. V lost 4 bases and J lost 1; bases outside the gene matches: 5. CDR1 SGHTA and CDR2 FQGNSA come from the germline V gene. This CDR3 is 17 amino acids long.

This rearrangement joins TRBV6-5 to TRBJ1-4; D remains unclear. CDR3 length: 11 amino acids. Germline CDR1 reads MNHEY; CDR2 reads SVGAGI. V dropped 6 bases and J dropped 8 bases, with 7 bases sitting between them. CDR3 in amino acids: CASRSGEKLFF. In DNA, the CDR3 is TGTGCCAGCAGGTCCGGGGAAAAACTGTTTTTT.